Shown below are 29 T cell receptor beta chains from a single sample sequenced in a study of tumor and adjacent non-tumor tissue in lung cancer. A modified ARM-PCR protocol with three rounds of nested PCR amplified TCRbeta. TCRdb ran MiXCR on the multiplex PCR reads and lists one entry per CDR3 protein. This sample carries under 100,000 distinct CDR3 sequences, about two thirds of them seen once, and the ten largest clones take roughly 12%. RNA was extracted from bulk tissue without any cell sorting. The sequenced sample was lung tumor tissue. Receptor source: a woman between 65 and 79 years old with non-small cell lung cancer.

The genes are TRBV12-3 or TRBV12-4 and TRBJ2-1; 7 bases line up with TRBD2. V shed 3 bases, J shed 4 bases, and the junction held 0 bases outside the gene matches. The CDR3 sequence is 13 residues long. CDR3 sequence reads: CASSFGGYNEQFF. The DNA of the CDR3 is TGTGCCAGCAGTTTCGGGGGGTACAATGAGCAGTTCTTC.

This clonotype was detected once. One end of the junction varies from germline; a read error may be responsible. J is TRBJ1-5 and V is TRBV29-1; 8 nucleotides line up with TRBD1. CDR3 size: 12 residues. The germline V gene encodes CDR1 SQVTM and CDR2 ANQGSEA. This CDR3 is CSVGQDSQPHHF. The DNA of the CDR3 is TGCAGCGTGGGACAGGACAGTCAGCCCCACCATTTT.

Worth noting for this clonotype: An end of the junction differs from the germline gene, which may be a read error. The V gene is TRBV6-4, the J gene TRBJ2-2, with a weak D call TRBD2 (5 bases). The germline V gene encodes CDR1 MRHNA and CDR2 SNTAGT. The CDR3 length is 14 residues. CDR3 amino acids: CASSDSSDHGELSF. The DNA of the CDR3 is TGTGCCAGCAGTGACTCTTCGGATCACGGGGAGCTGTCCTTT.

Remarks on this clonotype: A much larger clone is a single base away; this may be a read error. The chain is built from TRBV7-8 and TRBJ2-7; TRBD2 agrees at 15 bases. This CDR3 spans 17 amino acids. Germline CDR1 and CDR2: SGHVS and FQNEAQ. The CDR3 DNA follows: TGTGCCAACAGCCCGGGACTAGCGGGAGGATACTCCTACGAGCAGTACTTC. It is translated as CANSPGLAGGYSYEQYF.

The gene calls are TRBV29-1 and TRBJ2-1; tentative D call: TRBD2 (5 bases). V was pared by 5 bases and J by 8 bases, with 16 bases between. Germline CDR1 is SQVTM and CDR2 is ANQGSEA. The CDR3 extends over 13 amino acids. DNA for the CDR3: TGCAGCGTTAAGATTGAGGGTTTGTATGAGCAGTTCTTC. This translates into CSVKIEGLYEQFF.

Note on this clonotype: One end of the junction varies from germline; a read error may be responsible. The chain employs TRBV10-3 and TRBJ2-7; unclear D gene. CDR3 length: 15 amino acids. Germline loops: CDR1 ENHRY, CDR2 SYGVKD. CDR3 protein: CAISELRYVTYKQYF. The CDR3 nucleotides are TGTGCCATCAGTGAGTTGCGGTACGTTACCTACAAGCAGTACTTC.

A note on this clonotype: The junction departs from germline at one end; a sequencing error may be responsible. CDR3 loop: CASSPPSGRAANERFF. DNA of the CDR3: TGTGCCAGCAGCCCTCCGAGCGGGAGGGCCGCAAATGAGCGGTTCTTC. The V and J genes are TRBV5-4 and TRBJ2-1; 10 positions agree with TRBD2. The CDR3 is made up of 16 amino acids. Germline CDR1 SGHNT, CDR2 YYREEE (reference sequence).

Concerning this clonotype: One end of the junction does not line up with germline, which may come from a read error. The chain links TRBV12-3 or TRBV12-4 to TRBJ2-7, with D tentatively TRBD1 (6 bases). The CDR3 totals 13 residues. The CDR3 protein is CASREGTYCELYF. DNA of the CDR3: TGTGCCAGCAGGGAAGGGACATACTGCGAGCTGTACTTC.

The chain has TRBV29-1 and TRBJ2-7; no definite D call. In germline, CDR1 is SQVTM, CDR2 ANQGSEA. The CDR3 extends over 11 amino acids. V lost 4 bases and J 7 bases, leaving 11 bases between the germline ends. CDR3 in amino acids: CSVGGVGEQYF. As DNA, the CDR3 is TGCAGCGTTGGTGGGGTGGGGGAGCAGTACTTC.

The V gene is TRBV12-3 or TRBV12-4, the J gene TRBJ1-1; possibly TRBD1 for D (5 bases). Trimming stripped 3 bases from V and 6 bases from J, with 14 bases between. The CDR3 covers 14 residues. The chain's CDR3 is CASSFGGVSAEAFF. The DNA of the CDR3 is TGTGCCAGCAGTTTCGGAGGGGTGTCCGCTGAAGCTTTCTTT.

The chain is built from TRBV6-6 and TRBJ2-7, with D possibly TRBD1 on 6 matching bases. The CDR3 is 12 amino acids. Germline V gene lookup returns CDR1 MNHNY and CDR2 SVGAGI (reference sequence). Trimming left V 7 bases short and J 11 bases short, with 18 bases between. The CDR3 region has the DNA TGTGCCAGCACCTCAGCACAGGGAAGGAAGTACTTC. The encoded protein is CASTSAQGRKYF.

In its sample, this clonotype was seen a few times. The chain employs TRBV5-4 and TRBJ2-5; D possibly corresponds to TRBD2 (6 bases). The V end was cut by 3 bases, the J end by 6 bases, with 18 bases between. The germline CDR1 and CDR2 sequences are SGHNT and YYREEE (reference sequence). The CDR3 has 15 amino acids. CDR3: CASSSEGIPQKTQYF. CDR3 bases: TGTGCCAGCAGCTCGGAGGGGATACCACAAAAGACCCAGTACTTC.

About this clonotype itself: The junction departs from germline at one end; a sequencing error may be responsible. The chain links TRBV29-1 to TRBJ2-7; 10 bases are shared with TRBD2. Germline V lookup: CDR1 SQVTM, CDR2 ANQGSEA. The CDR3 is 14 residues long. The CDR3 here is CSVHLAGASYELYF. The CDR3 DNA follows: TGCAGCGTTCACCTAGCGGGAGCGTCCTATGAGCTGTACTTC.

Of note for this clonotype: One junction end disagrees with the germline gene, perhaps due to a read error. The chain has TRBV6-5 and TRBJ1-2; D may be TRBD1 (5 bases). The length of the CDR3 is 13 residues. Germline lookup yields CDR1 MNHEY and CDR2 SVGAGI. The CDR3 region is CANSYSMGHGYTF. The CDR3 DNA follows: TGTGCCAACAGTTACTCGATGGGGCATGGCTACACCTTC.

A word on this clonotype: A read error may account for a junction end that differs from germline. V usage is TRBV11-2 and J usage is TRBJ1-1, with unresolved D. CDR1 and CDR2 (germline): SGHAT, FQNNGV. The length of the CDR3 is 15 residues. As DNA, the CDR3 is TGTCCCAGCAGCTTATTGTCGGGGAGGAACCGTGAAGCTTTCTTT. Translating it yields CPSSLLSGRNREAFF.

With regard to this clonotype: One end of the junction fails to match germline, which may point to a read error. The rearrangement joins TRBV6-6 to TRBJ1-3; possible D gene TRBD1, 5 bases. Germline values: CDR1 MNHNY, CDR2 SVGAGI (reference sequence). The CDR3 has 16 residues. The CDR3, as DNA: TGTGTCAGCGGTATGGGGGGGGACTACTCTGGAAACACCATATATTTT. It specifies CVSGMGGDYSGNTIYF.

The chain links TRBV5-4 to TRBJ1-2; 8 nucleotides line up with TRBD1. The germline CDR1 and CDR2 sequences are SGHNT and YYREEE (reference sequence). The CDR3 is 16 residues long. Trimming cost V 6 bases and J 0 bases; bases outside gene matches: 10. CDR3 in DNA: TGTGCCAGCATCCATGACAGGGGTATTGCTAACTATGGCTACACCTTC. Translation: CASIHDRGIANYGYTF.

Details on this clonotype: Because the CDR3 is missing its conserved closing phenylalanine or tryptophan, this is likely a read error. V usage is TRBV20-1 and J usage is TRBJ1-1; possibly TRBD1 for D (5 bases). Germline CDR1 and CDR2: DFQATT and SNEGSKA (reference sequence). The CDR3 is made up of 16 amino acids. Trimming removed 3 bases from V and 0 bases from J, with 17 bases in between. CDR3: CSASHRLKLMNTEAFS. In DNA, the CDR3 is TGCAGTGCTAGTCACAGGCTTAAGTTAATGAACACTGAAGCTTTCTCT.

On this clonotype: This CDR3 fails to terminate in the conserved phenylalanine or tryptophan, so it likely reflects a read error. The chain employs TRBV10-3 and TRBJ2-2; no clear D gene. CDR1 and CDR2 (germline): ENHRY, SYGVKD. The CDR3 sequence is 16 residues long. CDR3 DNA sequence: TGCGCCATCGGTGAGTCGGGCAGAACAAACACCGGGGAGCTGTTTATT. This encodes CAIGESGRTNTGELFI.

In the case of this clonotype: Sequence at one end of the junction differs from germline and may be a read error. The rearrangement uses TRBV25-1 and TRBJ1-2; weak D call: TRBD1 (5 bases). This CDR3 has 14 residues. From germline, CDR1 is MGHDK and CDR2 SYGVNS. In DNA form, the CDR3 reads TGTGCCAGCAGTGGGGGGGTTGGGATCTATTGCTACACCTTC. It specifies CASSGGVGIYCYTF.

The chain links TRBV4-1 to TRBJ2-1; D is possibly TRBD1 or TRBD2 (5 bases each). CDR1 is MGHRA, CDR2 YSYEKL, per germline. The CDR3 is 18 amino acids. Trimming removed 0 bases at V and 4 bases at J, with 19 bases between. CDR3: CASSQDRVQEASYNEQFF. The CDR3 DNA follows: TGCGCCAGCAGCCAAGATCGCGTACAGGAGGCGAGTTACAATGAGCAGTTCTTC.

This clonotype was observed a few times. The V and J genes are TRBV2 and TRBJ1-6; possible D gene TRBD1, 5 bases. Trimming removed 6 bases from V and 7 bases from J, with 16 bases in between. The length of the CDR3 is 15 residues. CDR1 is SNHLY and CDR2 is FYNNEI in the germline V gene. The CDR3 spells CASRSLMGPNSPLHF. DNA for the CDR3: TGTGCCAGCAGGTCCCTAATGGGACCCAATTCACCCCTCCACTTT.

With respect to this clonotype: Relative to the germline gene, one junction end is altered; a read error may explain this. V and J are TRBV4-1 and TRBJ1-1, with D uncertain. The CDR3 extends over 13 amino acids. Germline V gene data show CDR1 as MGHRA and CDR2 as YSYEKL. The CDR3 DNA reads TGCACCAGCAGCCACCCCCTGAACACTGGAGCTTTCTTT. Amino acid sequence: CTSSHPLNTGAFF.

As for this clonotype: Its ends do not fully match the called genes, so a read error is possible. The chain is built from TRBV20-1 and TRBJ1-3; 7 nucleotides align to TRBD1. CDR1 is DFQATT and CDR2 is SNEGSKA in the germline V gene (reference sequence). The CDR3 spans 16 residues. CDR3 coding DNA: TGCAGTACTAGAGGGCCGGGACAGAATTCTCGAAACACCATATATTTT. Its translation is CSTRGPGQNSRNTIYF.

About this clonotype: Being one base from a much bigger clone, this may be a read error. The rearrangement uses TRBV4-1 and TRBJ1-2; D uncertain. V was pared by 0 bases and J by 2 bases, with 10 bases between. The CDR3 extends over 15 amino acids. CDR1 MGHRA and CDR2 YSYEKL come from the germline V gene. The CDR3: CASSQEFILNYGYTF. The CDR3 DNA sequence: TGCGCCAGCAGCCAAGAATTTATATTAAACTATGGCTACACCTTC.

As for this clonotype: One end of the junction varies from germline; a read error may be responsible. The chain joins TRBV28 to TRBJ2-5, with D possibly being TRBD1 or TRBD2 (5 bases each). This CDR3 spans 16 amino acids. Germline V gives CDR1 MDHEN, CDR2 SYDVKM. The CDR3 DNA reads as TGTGCCGGCAGTTCCGAAGCCGGGGCTAGACAAGAGACCCAGTACTTC. Its translation is CAGSSEAGARQETQYF.

A remark on this clonotype: Just one base apart from a much larger clone, this may be a read error. The rearrangement uses TRBV30 and TRBJ1-2; D ambiguous. The CDR3 contains 12 residues. V lost 4 bases to trimming and J lost 6 bases, with 12 bases between them. CDR1 GTSNPN and CDR2 SVGIG come from the germline V gene (reference sequence). CDR3 residues: CAWTMFGHGYTF. CDR3 sequence (DNA): TGTGCCTGGACCATGTTCGGGCATGGCTACACCTTC.

The J gene is TRBJ2-1, the V gene TRBV5-4, with 7 bases that match TRBD2. In germline, CDR1 is SGHNT, CDR2 YYREEE (reference sequence). V shed 3 bases, J shed 3 bases, and the junction held 15 bases outside the gene matches. The CDR3 contains 18 residues. CDR3 in DNA: TGTGCCAGCAGCTCAGGACCAGCGGGAAGCCGCTACTACAATGAGCAGTTCTTC. It translates to CASSSGPAGSRYYNEQFF. Filled out from reference TRBV5-4 and TRBJ2-1, the complete variable domain reads ETGVTQSPTHLIKTRGQQVTLRCSSQSGHNTVSWYQQALGQGPQFIFQYYREEENGRGNFPPRFSGLQFPNYSSELNVNALELDDSALYLCASSSGPAGSRYYNEQFFGPGTRLTVL.

A remark on this clonotype: A much larger clone differs by one base, so this may be a read error. The CDR3 end shows no conserved phenylalanine or tryptophan, and so a read error is likely. This sequence joins TRBV6-1 and TRBJ1-5, with D maybe TRBD1 (5 bases). The CDR3 covers 14 residues. Trimming pared 8 bases from V and 0 bases from J, leaving 11 bases between. Germline loops: CDR1 MNHNS, CDR2 SASEGT. DNA for the CDR3: TGTGCCAGCCTCATAAGGGGTAGCAATCAGCCCCAGCATCTT. This encodes CASLIRGSNQPQHL.